The 29 T cell receptor beta chains given below trace back to one sample, sequenced in a study of blood T cell repertoires in COVID-19. Only in-frame clones appear in the TCRdb table, and some are missing; sequencing was by immunoSEQ multiplex PCR. The sample contains about 190,000 clones, approximately 90% of which appear only once. The sample comprised peripheral blood. All receptors derive from a man aged 25-45 years with acute or convalescent COVID-19.

Here the CDR3 reads CASSRIARNEQFF. DNA for the CDR3: TGTGCCAGCAGCCGAATAGCGAGAAATGAGCAGTTCTTC. The chain carries TRBV3-1 (or the pseudogene TRBV3-2) and TRBJ2-1, with D perhaps TRBD2 (5 bases). Trimming shortened V by 4 bases and J by 7 bases, and 11 bases separated the two germline ends. The germline V gene encodes CDR1 LGHDT and CDR2 YNNKEL (reference sequence). The CDR3 is 13 residues long.

This chain joins TRBV27 and TRBJ2-6; no definite D call. Trimming shortened V by 6 bases and J by 0 bases, and 9 bases separated the two germline ends. The CDR3 has 15 residues. Germline lookup yields CDR1 MNHEY and CDR2 SMNVEV (reference sequence). The CDR3 region is CASSPRYSGANVLTF. CDR3 nucleotides: TGTGCCAGCAGCCCTAGATACTCTGGGGCCAACGTCCTGACTTTC. The whole variable domain, filled in from reference TRBV27 and TRBJ2-6, reads EAQVTQNPRYLITVTGKKLTVTCSQNMNHEYMSWYRQDPGLGLRQIYYSMNVEVTDKGDVPEGYKVSRKEKRNFPLILESPSPNQTSLYFCASSPRYSGANVLTFGAGSRLTVL.

The chain is built from TRBV7-3 and TRBJ2-2, with D unclear. Per the germline V gene, CDR1 is SGHTA and CDR2 is FQGTGA. CDR3 length: 14 residues. V was clipped by 9 bases and J by 0 bases, with 11 bases between them. CDR3 nucleotide sequence: TGTGCCAGTAGAGCGCAGCCGAACACCGGGGAGCTGTTTTTT. Translation gives CASRAQPNTGELFF. The full variable domain, rest sourced from reference TRBV7-3 and TRBJ2-2, is GAGVSQTPSNKVTEKGKYVELRCDPISGHTALYWYRQSLGQGPEFLIYFQGTGAADDSGLPNDRFFAVRPEGSVSTLKIQRTERGDSAVYLCASRAQPNTGELFFGEGSRLTVL.

This clone was seen ten or more times. The genes are TRBV14 and TRBJ2-5; D gene ambiguous. V lost 0 bases and J 5 bases, leaving 13 bases between the germline ends. The CDR3 is 15 residues long. Germline V CDR1 and CDR2: SGHDN, FVKESK. The CDR3 sequence: CASSQDWHRLETQYF. The CDR3 nucleotides are TGTGCCAGCAGCCAAGATTGGCACCGTCTGGAGACCCAGTACTTC.

V usage is TRBV30 and J usage is TRBJ1-5; D possibly corresponds to TRBD1 (5 bases). The ends were cut back, 2 bases at V and 2 bases at J, with 7 bases in the middle. Germline lookup yields CDR1 GTSNPN and CDR2 SVGIG (reference sequence). The CDR3 length is 13 residues. CDR3 in amino acids: CAWSTQGNQPQHF. The DNA of the CDR3 is TGTGCCTGGAGTACACAGGGCAATCAGCCCCAGCATTTT.

This rearrangement joins TRBV28 to TRBJ2-7; the D is unclear. The CDR3 runs to 13 residues. Germline V gene sequence: CDR1 MDHEN, CDR2 SYDVKM. V dropped 3 bases and J dropped 3 bases, with 9 bases sitting between them. CDR3 nucleotides: TGTGCCAGCAGTTTTGCCCAGGACTACGAGCAGTACTTC. Translated: CASSFAQDYEQYF.

The chain carries TRBV27 and TRBJ2-1; 13 bases match TRBD2. The J segment lost 8 bases and the V segment lost 4 bases, leaving 8 bases of the junction unmatched. The CDR3 totals 16 residues. Germline lookup yields CDR1 MNHEY and CDR2 SMNVEV (reference sequence). The CDR3 DNA is TGTGCCAGCAGTTCTCGGACTAGCGGGAGAGTTTATGAGCAGTTCTTC. As protein: CASSSRTSGRVYEQFF.

In this sample, this clone turned up a few times. V usage is TRBV6-1 and J usage is TRBJ2-1; 8 nucleotides line up with TRBD1. Germline CDR1 is MNHNS and CDR2 is SASEGT. V was clipped by 3 bases and J by 4 bases; unmatched bases: 11. This CDR3 has 17 residues. The CDR3 reads CASSDLPGGAWYNEQFF. The CDR3 nucleotides are TGTGCCAGCAGTGACCTTCCAGGGGGCGCGTGGTACAATGAGCAGTTCTTC.

V and J are TRBV15 and TRBJ2-7, with 9 bases lining up with TRBD2. This CDR3 has 17 amino acids. After removal of 3 bases from V and 5 bases from J, the junction contained 14 bases not matched to a gene. Germline-derived CDR1 and CDR2 are LNHNV and YYDKDF (reference sequence). CDR3 in amino acids: CATSRALIAGEGDEQYF. CDR3 nucleotides: TGTGCCACCAGCAGGGCCCTTATAGCGGGAGAGGGCGACGAGCAGTACTTC.

The rearrangement joins TRBV28 to TRBJ2-7; 9 bases agree with TRBD1. The V segment lost 3 bases and the J segment 6 bases; nucleotides outside the gene matches: 6. Per the germline V gene, CDR1 is MDHEN and CDR2 is SYDVKM. The length of the CDR3 is 14 residues. CDR3 sequence: CASSLDRGEFEQYF. CDR3 coding DNA: TGTGCCAGCAGTTTGGACAGGGGAGAGTTCGAGCAGTACTTC.

The rearrangement uses TRBV28 and TRBJ1-2; D possibly corresponds to TRBD1 (5 bases). CDR1 and CDR2 from the germline V gene are MDHEN and SYDVKM. CDR3 length equals 15 residues. Trimming shortened V by 8 bases and J by 3 bases, and 19 bases separated the two germline ends. The CDR3 coding sequence is TGTGCCAGCTCACTGATGGGGGGGAGCTACTATGGCTACACCTTC. Translating it yields CASSLMGGSYYGYTF.

This rearrangement joins TRBV5-1 to TRBJ2-2; D gene unclear. Germline CDR1 is SGHRS and CDR2 is YFSETQ. V shed 1 base and J shed 5 bases, with 9 bases lying between them. This CDR3 has 14 residues. The CDR3, as DNA: TGCGCCAGCAGCTTGTATTCCGTGACCGGGGAGCTGTTTTTT. Residues: CASSLYSVTGELFF.

The rearrangement links TRBV9 to TRBJ2-5, with a possible D match to TRBD1 (7 bases). The CDR3 is made up of 13 amino acids. Germline lookup yields CDR1 SGDLS and CDR2 YYNGEE. Trimming removed 4 bases from V and 5 bases from J, with 12 bases in between. CDR3 region: CASSPGGLETQYF. CDR3 bases: TGTGCCAGCAGCCCAGGGGGGTTGGAGACCCAGTACTTC.

V is TRBV15 and J is TRBJ2-5; weak D call: TRBD2 (6 bases). From germline, CDR1 is LNHNV and CDR2 YYDKDF (reference sequence). This CDR3 has 15 residues. Trimming cost V 2 bases and J 1 base, with 11 bases left between them. The CDR3 loop reads CATSRRGLLQETQYF. The DNA of the CDR3 is TGTGCCACCAGCAGACGTGGACTACTCCAAGAGACCCAGTACTTC.

The CDR3 protein is CASSRSGGGTDTQYF. CDR3 sequence (DNA): TGTGCCAGCAGCCGGTCGGGGGGTGGCACAGATACGCAGTATTTT. The gene calls are TRBV14 and TRBJ2-3; the match to TRBD2 covers 7 bases. Germline V CDR1 and CDR2: SGHDN, FVKESK. This CDR3 has 15 residues. The junction had 5 bases not matched to a gene; V was cut back by 4 bases and J by 1 base. Combining the CDR3 with reference TRBV14 and TRBJ2-3 gives the whole variable domain EAGVTQFPSHSVIEKGQTVTLRCDPISGHDNLYWYRRVMGKEIKFLLHFVKESKQDESGMPNNRFLAERTGGTYSTLKVQPAELEDSGVYFCASSRSGGGTDTQYFGPGTRLTVL.

The gene calls are TRBV7-8 and TRBJ2-3; possible D gene TRBD2, 5 bases. CDR3 length: 13 amino acids. Looked up from germline, CDR1 is SGHVS and CDR2 is FQNEAQ. Between the trimmed V and J ends, which lost 3 bases and 4 bases, there was a span of 8 bases. This CDR3 is CASSFPAADTQYF. The CDR3 DNA follows: TGTGCCAGCAGCTTTCCAGCGGCAGATACGCAGTATTTT.

In its sample, this clone was seen a few times. The chain has TRBV27 and TRBJ1-1; 8 bases agree with TRBD1. Germline-derived CDR1 and CDR2 are MNHEY and SMNVEV (reference sequence). The CDR3 has 14 amino acids. V lost 3 bases, J lost 5 bases, and 5 bases stayed unmatched. Here the CDR3 DNA reads TGTGCCAGCAGTTTCTCCAGGGGGCGGACTGAAGCTTTCTTT. Translating gives CASSFSRGRTEAFF.

This chain uses TRBV2 with TRBJ2-7, with TRBD1 identical over 9 bases. With V trimmed by 10 bases and J by 5 bases, 9 bases remained unmatched. This CDR3 contains 13 residues. CDR1 is SNHLY, CDR2 FYNNEI, per germline. The CDR3 sequence: CATHKGQGHEQYF. The CDR3 region has the DNA TGTGCCACACACAAGGGACAGGGCCACGAGCAGTACTTC. Filled out from reference TRBV2 and TRBJ2-7, the complete variable domain reads EPEVTQTPSHQVTQMGQEVILRCVPISNHLYFYWYRQILGQKVEFLVSFYNNEISEKSEIFDDQFSVERPDGSNFTLKIRSTKLEDSAMYFCATHKGQGHEQYFGPGTRLTVT.

The genes are TRBV13 and TRBJ2-5; TRBD1 might be the D (6 bases). CDR1 and CDR2 from the germline V gene are PRHDT and FYEKMQ (reference sequence). CDR3 size: 14 residues. V lost 5 bases and J lost 6, with 16 bases in between. The CDR3, as DNA: TGTGCCAGCAGCCGCAACAGGGCCGCGAAGACCCAGTACTTC. Amino acid sequence: CASSRNRAAKTQYF. Complete variable domain (other parts from reference TRBV13 and TRBJ2-5): AAGVIQSPRHLIKEKRETATLKCYPIPRHDTVYWYQQGPGQDPQFLISFYEKMQSDKGSIPDRFSAQQFSDYHSELNMSSLELGDSALYFCASSRNRAAKTQYFGPGTRLLVL.

This rearrangement joins TRBV28 to TRBJ1-2; TRBD1 matches 7 bases. The CDR3 spans 14 residues. Trimming at V came to 7 bases and at J to 0 bases, leaving 5 bases not matched to a gene. The germline CDR1 and CDR2 sequences are MDHEN and SYDVKM. CDR3: CASNPTGSNYGYTF. In DNA form, the CDR3 reads TGTGCCAGCAACCCGACAGGGTCTAACTATGGCTACACCTTC.

The rearrangement joins TRBV19 to TRBJ2-5, with a tentative D call TRBD2 (6 bases). This CDR3 comprises 12 residues. Germline CDR1 LNHDA, CDR2 SQIVND (reference sequence). Trimming cost V 10 bases and J 5 bases, with 14 bases left between them. DNA for the CDR3: TGTGCCACGAGCGGACTATTTGAGACCCAGTACTTC. Translated, it gives CATSGLFETQYF. The full variable domain, rest sourced from reference TRBV19 and TRBJ2-5, is DGGITQSPKYLFRKEGQNVTLSCEQNLNHDAMYWYRQDPGQGLRLIYYSQIVNDFQKGDIAEGYSVSREKKESFPLTVTSAQKNPTAFYLCATSGLFETQYFGPGTRLLVL.

The rearrangement links TRBV4-1 to TRBJ1-1; 8 bases are a match to TRBD1. Germline-derived CDR1 and CDR2 are MGHRA and YSYEKL. The CDR3 sequence is 16 residues long. J lost 4 bases, V lost 4 bases, and 11 bases had no gene match. The CDR3 sequence: CASSLLTTTGGTEAFF. CDR3 bases: TGCGCCAGCAGCCTCCTCACCACAACAGGGGGCACTGAAGCTTTCTTT.

The CDR3, as DNA: TGTGCCAGCTCAACAGGGGGCGCCCCTGGAAACACCATATATTTT. Its translation: CASSTGGAPGNTIYF. This chain uses TRBV18 with TRBJ1-3; 9 bases align to TRBD1. Germline CDR1 is KGHSH and CDR2 is LQKENI. The CDR3 totals 15 residues. V was pared by 5 bases and J by 2 bases, with 4 bases of the junction left unmatched.

This chain links TRBV18 with TRBJ1-4; 7 bases map to TRBD1. V trimming: 3 bases; J trimming: 4 bases; junction bases outside the gene matches: 5. Germline lookup yields CDR1 KGHSH and CDR2 LQKENI. The CDR3 contains 15 residues. The CDR3 DNA follows: TGTGCCAGCTCACCCGACAGGGCTATTAATGAAAAACTGTTTTTT. This gives the protein CASSPDRAINEKLFF.

This clone was counted a single time. The genes are TRBV7-2 and TRBJ1-5; D uncertain. This CDR3 region has 16 residues. The V gene's germline CDR1 is SGHTA and CDR2 FQGNSA. V lost 5 bases, J lost 1 base, and 15 bases lay in between. The CDR3 sequence: CASSHTGGLSNQPQHF. CDR3 DNA sequence: TGTGCCAGCAGCCATACGGGAGGGTTGAGCAATCAGCCCCAGCATTTT.

This clone was seen a single time. The chain recombines TRBV5-1 with TRBJ2-1, with D hard to call. This CDR3 is 17 amino acids long. V gave up 0 bases and J gave up 2 bases, with 15 bases separating them. Looked up from germline, CDR1 is SGHRS and CDR2 is YFSETQ. As DNA, the CDR3 is TGCGCCAGCAGCTTGGAACCACCGGGTAGTGCCTACAATGAGCAGTTCTTC. Encoded protein: CASSLEPPGSAYNEQFF.

This clone was seen once. The V and J genes are TRBV5-8 and TRBJ1-5; tentative D call: TRBD1 (6 bases). Trimming cost V 3 bases and J 6 bases, with 16 bases left between them. The germline V gene has CDR1 SGHTS and CDR2 YDEGEE. This CDR3 contains 15 residues. Here the CDR3 DNA reads TGTGCCAGCAGCTCGTTCGTGGGGGCGGGTCAGCCCCAGCATTTT. Residues: CASSSFVGAGQPQHF.

The rearrangement joins TRBV6-5 to TRBJ2-5; 15 nucleotides match TRBD2. Looked up from germline, CDR1 is MNHEY and CDR2 is SVGAGI. V lost 4 bases to trimming and J lost 4 bases; unmatched junction nucleotides: 1. CDR3 length: 15 amino acids. CDR3 nucleotide sequence: TGTGCCAGCAGTTGGGGACTAGCGGGGGGAGAGACCCAGTACTTC. Translation: CASSWGLAGGETQYF.

The chain combines TRBV5-1 with TRBJ1-2; TRBD1 aligns across 7 bases. Trimming cost V 3 bases and J 0 bases; bases outside gene matches: 8. CDR3 length equals 16 residues. Per the germline V gene, CDR1 is SGHRS and CDR2 is YFSETQ. Here the CDR3 reads CASSSDGTVPNYGYTF. The CDR3 nucleotides are TGCGCCAGCAGCTCGGACGGGACAGTACCTAACTATGGCTACACCTTC.